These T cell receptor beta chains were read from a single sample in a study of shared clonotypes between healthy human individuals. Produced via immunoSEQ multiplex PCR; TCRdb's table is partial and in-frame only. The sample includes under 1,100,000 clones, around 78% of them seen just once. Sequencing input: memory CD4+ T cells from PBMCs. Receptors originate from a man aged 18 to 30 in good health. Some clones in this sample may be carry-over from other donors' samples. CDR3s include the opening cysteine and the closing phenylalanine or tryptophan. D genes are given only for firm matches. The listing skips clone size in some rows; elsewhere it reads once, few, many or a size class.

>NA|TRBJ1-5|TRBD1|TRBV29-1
CSVNRGRGQPQHF
TGCAGCGTGAACAGGGGTCGGGGTCAGCCCCAGCATTTT
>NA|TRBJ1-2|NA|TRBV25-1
CASGGGPRRGYTF
TGTGCCAGTGGGGGAGGGCCAAGGAGAGGCTACACCTTC
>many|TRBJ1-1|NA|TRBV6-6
CASSHNRATVTEAFF
TGTGCCAGCAGCCACAACAGGGCGACGGTCACTGAAGCTTTCTTT
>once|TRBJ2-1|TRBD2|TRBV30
CAWSRSGTSVDNEQFF
TGTGCCTGGAGTCGGTCAGGGACTAGCGTTGACAATGAGCAGTTCTTC
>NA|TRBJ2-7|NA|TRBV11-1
CASSFRLARVYEQYF
TGTGCCAGCAGCTTTCGCCTAGCGAGAGTCTACGAGCAGTACTTC
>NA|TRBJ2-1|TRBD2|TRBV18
CASSRGLENEQFF
TGTGCCAGCTCACGGGGACTAGAAAATGAGCAGTTCTTC
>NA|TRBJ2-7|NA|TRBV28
CASEGGAPYEQYF
TGTGCCAGCGAGGGGGGCGCACCCTACGAGCAGTACTTC
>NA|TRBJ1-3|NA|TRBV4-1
CASSQDRGGTIYF
TGCGCCAGCAGCCAAGACCGGGGGGGCACCATATATTTT
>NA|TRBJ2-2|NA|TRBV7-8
CASSETGPFPTGELFF
TGTGCCAGCAGTGAGACAGGTCCATTCCCCACCGGGGAGCTGTTTTTT
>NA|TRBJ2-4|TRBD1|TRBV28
CASSLQGALTKNIQYF
TGTGCCAGCAGTTTACAGGGGGCTCTAACCAAAAACATTCAGTACTTC
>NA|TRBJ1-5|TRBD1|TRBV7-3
CASRLGTGPRQPQHF
TGTGCCAGCAGACTCGGGACAGGTCCTCGGCAGCCCCAGCATTTT
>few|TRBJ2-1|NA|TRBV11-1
CASSLLVGEDDEQFF
TGTGCCAGCAGCTTATTAGTCGGGGAGGACGATGAGCAGTTCTTC
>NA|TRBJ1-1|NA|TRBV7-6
CASTRLDTEAFF
TGTGCCAGCACCCGGTTGGACACTGAAGCTTTCTTT
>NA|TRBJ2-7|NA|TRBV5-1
CASSADRTVYEQYF
TGCGCCAGCAGCGCCGACAGGACCGTCTACGAGCAGTACTTC
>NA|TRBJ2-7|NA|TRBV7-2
CASGPDRYEQYF
TGTGCCTCCGGTCCGGACCGATACGAGCAGTACTTC
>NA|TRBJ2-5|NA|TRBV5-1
CASSRLGEQETQYF
TGCGCCAGCAGCAGGCTAGGGGAACAAGAGACCCAGTACTTC
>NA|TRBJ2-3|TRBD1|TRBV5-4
CASSLSRDRGTDTQYF
TGTGCCAGCAGCTTGTCGAGGGACAGGGGAACAGATACGCAGTATTTT
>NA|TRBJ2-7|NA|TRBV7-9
CASSPGTRYEQYF
TGTGCCAGCAGCCCCGGGACTCGCTACGAGCAGTACTTC
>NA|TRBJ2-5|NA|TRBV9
CASSPLGGGYQETQYF
TGTGCCAGCAGCCCACTTGGCGGAGGGTACCAAGAGACCCAGTACTTC
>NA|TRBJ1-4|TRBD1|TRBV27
CASSPGTGSYEKLFF
TGTGCCAGCAGCCCCGGGACAGGGAGCTACGAAAAACTGTTTTTT
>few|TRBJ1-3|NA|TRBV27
CASSLSGARAGNTIYF
TGTGCCAGCAGTTTATCGGGGGCTCGGGCGGGAAACACCATATATTTT
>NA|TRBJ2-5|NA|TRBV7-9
CASSRGQMQETQYF
TGTGCCAGCAGTCGCGGACAGATGCAAGAGACCCAGTACTTC
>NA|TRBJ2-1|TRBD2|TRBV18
CASSPRSAGGRNEQFF
TGTGCCAGCTCACCCCGTTCGGCCGGGGGGAGGAATGAGCAGTTCTTC
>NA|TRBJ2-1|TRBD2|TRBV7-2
CASSLVHTSGNYEQFF
TGTGCCAGCAGCTTAGTTCATACTAGCGGGAACTATGAGCAGTTCTTC
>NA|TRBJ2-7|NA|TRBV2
CASSEQGSGYEQYF
TGTGCCAGCAGTGAACAGGGTTCGGGCTACGAGCAGTACTTC
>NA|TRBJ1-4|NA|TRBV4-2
CASSPTGMEKLFF
TGTGCCAGCAGCCCAACAGGGATGGAAAAACTGTTTTTT
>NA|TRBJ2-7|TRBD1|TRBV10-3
CATTSDRGSYEQYF
TGTGCCACTACCTCAGACAGGGGGAGCTACGAGCAGTACTTC
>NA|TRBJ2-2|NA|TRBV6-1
CASSSNVANTGELFF
TGTGCCAGCAGCTCCAATGTCGCGAACACCGGGGAGCTGTTTTTT
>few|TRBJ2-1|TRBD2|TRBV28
CASSSPGSGSYNEQFF
TGTGCCAGCAGTTCCCCGGGTAGCGGGAGTTACAATGAGCAGTTCTTC
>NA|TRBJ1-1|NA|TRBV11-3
CASSLDGGEAFF
TGTGCCAGCAGCTTAGATGGGGGAGAGGCTTTCTTT
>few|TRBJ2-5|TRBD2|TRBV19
CASSIRGSGRGETQYF
TGTGCCAGTAGTATACGAGGTAGCGGGAGAGGAGAGACCCAGTACTTC
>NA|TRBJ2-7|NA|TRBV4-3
CASSQVGTGPLYEQYF
TGCGCCAGCAGCCAAGTGGGAACAGGACCCCTCTACGAGCAGTACTTC
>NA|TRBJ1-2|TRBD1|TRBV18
CASSRAQGNKGYTF
TGTGCCAGCTCACGGGCACAGGGGAATAAGGGCTACACCTTC
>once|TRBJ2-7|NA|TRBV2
CASSRGPYEQYF
TGTGCCAGCAGTAGAGGACCCTACGAGCAGTACTTC
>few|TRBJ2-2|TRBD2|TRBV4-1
CASSPGLAGAGELFF
TGCGCCAGCAGCCCGGGACTAGCGGGAGCCGGGGAGCTGTTTTTT
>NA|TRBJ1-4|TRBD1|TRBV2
CASRTGTGNEKLFF
TGTGCCAGCAGGACCGGGACAGGGAACGAAAAACTGTTTTTT
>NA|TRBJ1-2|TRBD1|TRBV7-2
CASSLPGQVANYGYTF
TGTGCCAGCAGCTTACCGGGACAGGTTGCTAACTATGGCTACACCTTC
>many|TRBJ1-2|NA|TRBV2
CASSYALPYTF
TGTGCCAGCAGTTATGCCCTCCCCTACACCTTC
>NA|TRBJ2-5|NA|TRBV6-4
CASSDSIPTEETQYF
TGTGCCAGCAGTGACTCAATACCTACCGAAGAGACCCAGTACTTC
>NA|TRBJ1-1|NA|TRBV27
CASSFGRGAQGNTEAFF
TGTGCCAGCAGTTTCGGCCGGGGGGCGCAGGGGAACACTGAAGCTTTCTTT
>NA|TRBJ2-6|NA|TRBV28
CASLKGQISGANVLTF
TGTGCCAGCCTAAAGGGGCAGATCTCTGGGGCCAACGTCCTGACTTTC
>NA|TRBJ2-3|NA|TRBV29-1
CSVVGASTDTQYF
TGCAGCGTTGTTGGCGCCAGCACAGATACGCAGTATTTT
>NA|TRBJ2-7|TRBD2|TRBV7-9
CASSQGTSGVYEQYF
TGTGCCAGCAGTCAAGGGACTAGCGGAGTCTACGAGCAGTACTTC
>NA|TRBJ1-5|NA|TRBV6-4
CASSDRPNQPQHF
TGTGCCAGCAGTGACAGACCCAATCAGCCCCAGCATTTT
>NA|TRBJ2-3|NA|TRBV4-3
CASSQSISTDTQYF
TGCGCCAGCAGCCAATCCATCAGCACAGATACGCAGTATTTT
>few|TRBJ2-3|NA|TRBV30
CAWSFGEDTQYF
TGTGCCTGGAGCTTCGGGGAAGATACGCAGTATTTT
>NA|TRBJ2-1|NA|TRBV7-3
CASSSSGTNNEQFF
TGTGCCAGCAGCTCAAGCGGGACAAACAATGAGCAGTTCTTC
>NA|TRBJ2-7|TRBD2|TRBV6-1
CASSVAGGLYEQYF
TGTGCCAGCAGTGTAGCGGGAGGCCTCTACGAGCAGTACTTC
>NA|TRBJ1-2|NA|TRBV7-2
CASSLGGGQANYGYTF
TGTGCCAGCAGCTTAGGGGGCGGGCAGGCAAACTATGGCTACACCTTC
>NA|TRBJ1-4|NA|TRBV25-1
CASSDDRSSEKLFF
TGTGCCAGCAGTGACGATAGGTCGAGCGAAAAACTGTTTTTT
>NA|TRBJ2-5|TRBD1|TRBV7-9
CASSPQGVQETQYF
TGTGCCAGCAGCCCCCAGGGGGTGCAGGAGACCCAGTACTTC
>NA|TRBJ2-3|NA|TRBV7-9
CASSTSGVGRPTDTQYF
TGTGCCAGCAGCACCTCAGGTGTTGGCAGGCCCACAGATACGCAGTATTTT
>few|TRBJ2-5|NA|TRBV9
CASSVSTQETQYF
TGTGCCAGCAGCGTTTCCACACAAGAGACCCAGTACTTC
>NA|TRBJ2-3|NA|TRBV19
CASSDQGSLGTDTQYF
TGTGCCAGTAGTGATCAGGGCTCCCTAGGGACAGATACGCAGTATTTT
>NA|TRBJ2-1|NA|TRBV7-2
CASSLTTYNEQFF
TGTGCCAGCAGCTTAACTACCTACAATGAGCAGTTCTTC
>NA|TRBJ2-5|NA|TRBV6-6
CASSDRGGETQYF
TGTGCCAGCAGCGACAGGGGAGGGGAGACCCAGTACTTC
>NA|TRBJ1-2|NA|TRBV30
CAWSVGDGYGYTF
TGTGCCTGGAGTGTCGGGGATGGCTATGGCTACACCTTC
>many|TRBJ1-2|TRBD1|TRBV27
CASSRTGVRGYTF
TGTGCCAGCAGTCGGACAGGGGTCAGGGGCTACACCTTC
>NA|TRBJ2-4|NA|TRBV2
CASSGQGGDIQYF
TGTGCCAGCAGTGGGCAGGGTGGGGACATTCAGTACTTC
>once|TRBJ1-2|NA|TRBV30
CAWSVWSSPGYTF
TGTGCCTGGAGTGTTTGGAGCTCTCCTGGCTACACCTTC